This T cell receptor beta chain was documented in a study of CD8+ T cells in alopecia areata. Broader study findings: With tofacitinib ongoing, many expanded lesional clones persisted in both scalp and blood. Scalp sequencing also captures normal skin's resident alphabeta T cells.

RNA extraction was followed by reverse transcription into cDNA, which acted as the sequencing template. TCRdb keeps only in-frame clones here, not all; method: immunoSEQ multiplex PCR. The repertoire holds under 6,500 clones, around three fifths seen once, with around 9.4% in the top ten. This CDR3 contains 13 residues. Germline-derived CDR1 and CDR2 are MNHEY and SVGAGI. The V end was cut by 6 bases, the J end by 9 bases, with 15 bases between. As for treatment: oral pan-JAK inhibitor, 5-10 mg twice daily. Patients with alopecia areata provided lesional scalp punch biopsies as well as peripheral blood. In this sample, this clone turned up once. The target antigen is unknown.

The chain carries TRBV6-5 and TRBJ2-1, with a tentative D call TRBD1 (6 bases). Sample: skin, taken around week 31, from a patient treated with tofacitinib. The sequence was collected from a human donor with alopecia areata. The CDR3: CASSETGRPEQFF. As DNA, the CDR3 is TGTGCCAGCAGCGAAACAGGGAGACCTGAGCAGTTCTTC.